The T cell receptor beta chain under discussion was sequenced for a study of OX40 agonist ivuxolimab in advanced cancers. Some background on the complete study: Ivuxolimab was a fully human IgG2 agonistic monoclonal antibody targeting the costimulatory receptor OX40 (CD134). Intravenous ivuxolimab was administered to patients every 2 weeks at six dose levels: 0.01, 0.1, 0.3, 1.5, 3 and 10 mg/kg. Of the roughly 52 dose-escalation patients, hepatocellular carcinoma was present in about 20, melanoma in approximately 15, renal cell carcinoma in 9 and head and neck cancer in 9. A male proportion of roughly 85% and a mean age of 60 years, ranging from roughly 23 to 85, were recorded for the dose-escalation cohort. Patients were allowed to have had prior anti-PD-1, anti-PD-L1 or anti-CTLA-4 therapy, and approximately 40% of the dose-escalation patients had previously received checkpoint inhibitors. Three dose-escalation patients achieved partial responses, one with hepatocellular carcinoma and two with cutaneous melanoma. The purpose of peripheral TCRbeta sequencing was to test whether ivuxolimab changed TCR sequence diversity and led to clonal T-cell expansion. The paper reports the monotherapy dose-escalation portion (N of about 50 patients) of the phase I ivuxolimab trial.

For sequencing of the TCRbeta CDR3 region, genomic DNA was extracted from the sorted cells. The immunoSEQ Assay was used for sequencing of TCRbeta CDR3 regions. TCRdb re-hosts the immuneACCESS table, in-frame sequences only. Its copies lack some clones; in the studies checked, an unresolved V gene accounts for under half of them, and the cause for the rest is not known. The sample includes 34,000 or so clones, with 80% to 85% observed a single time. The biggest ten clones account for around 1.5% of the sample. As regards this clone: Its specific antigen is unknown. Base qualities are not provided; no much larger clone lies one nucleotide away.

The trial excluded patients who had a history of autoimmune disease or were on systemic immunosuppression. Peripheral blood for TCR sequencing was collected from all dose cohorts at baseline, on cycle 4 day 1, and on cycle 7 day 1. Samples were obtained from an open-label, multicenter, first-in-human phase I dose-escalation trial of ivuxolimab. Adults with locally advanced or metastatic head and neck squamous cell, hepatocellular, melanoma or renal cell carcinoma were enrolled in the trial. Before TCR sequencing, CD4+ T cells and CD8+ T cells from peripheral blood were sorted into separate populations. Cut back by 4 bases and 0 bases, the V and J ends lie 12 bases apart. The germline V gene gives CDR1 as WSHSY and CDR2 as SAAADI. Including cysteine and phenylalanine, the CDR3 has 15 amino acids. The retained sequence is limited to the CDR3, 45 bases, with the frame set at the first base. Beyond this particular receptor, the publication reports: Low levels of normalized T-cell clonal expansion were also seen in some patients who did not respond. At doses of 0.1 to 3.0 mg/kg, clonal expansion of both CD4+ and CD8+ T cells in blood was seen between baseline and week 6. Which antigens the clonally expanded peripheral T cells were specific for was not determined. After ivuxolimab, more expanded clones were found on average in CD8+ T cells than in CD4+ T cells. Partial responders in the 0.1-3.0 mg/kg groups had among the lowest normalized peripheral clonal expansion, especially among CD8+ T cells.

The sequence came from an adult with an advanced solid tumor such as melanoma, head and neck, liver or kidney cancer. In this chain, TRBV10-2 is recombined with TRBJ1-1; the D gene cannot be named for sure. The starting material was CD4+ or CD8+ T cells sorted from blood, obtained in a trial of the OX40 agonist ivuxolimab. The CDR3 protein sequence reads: CASSASRSMNTEAFF. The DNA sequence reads TGCGCCAGCAGTGCCAGCAGGAGCATGAACACTGAAGCTTTCTTT.